The rows below give T cell receptor beta chains drawn from one sample of a study of molecular identifiers for immune sequencing clone quantification. TCRdb re-called the PCR reads with MiXCR, one entry per CDR3 protein. The repertoire holds about 500,000 distinct CDR3 sequences, about a fifth seen once, with about 0.8% in the top ten. The specimen sequenced was naive CD8+ T cells from blood, with Jurkat cell RNA spiked in. These receptors all come from a human donor in good health. Some libraries in this study had Jurkat cell RNA spiked in. Both conserved end residues are part of each CDR3. A D gene is named only where the DNA matches it firmly. Clone size, where shown, is once, few, many, or a class for clones that have expanded.

d_call: -; v_call: TRBV19; clone_size: -; j_call: TRBJ2-7; cdr3_aa: CASSILLGRGETIYEQYF; cdr3_nt: TGTGCCAGTAGTATTCTCCTCGGCAGGGGGGAAACGATTTACGAGCAGTACTTC
d_call: -; v_call: TRBV20-1; clone_size: -; j_call: TRBJ2-2; cdr3_aa: CSARDRGANTGELFF; cdr3_nt: TGCAGTGCTAGAGACAGGGGCGCTAACACCGGGGAGCTGTTTTTT
d_call: TRBD1; v_call: TRBV4-2; clone_size: few; j_call: TRBJ2-5; cdr3_aa: CASNDRAQETQYF; cdr3_nt: TGTGCCAGCAATGACAGGGCCCAAGAGACCCAGTACTTC
d_call: -; v_call: TRBV12-3/TRBV12-4; clone_size: many; j_call: TRBJ2-3; cdr3_aa: CASSLEYGGDTDTQYF; cdr3_nt: TGTGCCAGCAGTTTAGAATATGGCGGGGACACAGATACGCAGTATTTT
d_call: -; v_call: TRBV6-1; clone_size: -; j_call: TRBJ2-5; cdr3_aa: CASREETQYF; cdr3_nt: TGTGCCAGCAGGGAAGAGACCCAGTACTTC
d_call: TRBD1; v_call: TRBV6-5; clone_size: -; j_call: TRBJ1-1; cdr3_aa: CASSYEGQGGPTEAFF; cdr3_nt: TGTGCCAGCAGTTACGAGGGACAGGGGGGTCCCACTGAAGCTTTCTTT
d_call: -; v_call: TRBV19; clone_size: -; j_call: TRBJ2-7; cdr3_aa: CASSTTNLAYEQYF; cdr3_nt: TGTGCCAGTAGCACTACCAATTTAGCCTACGAGCAGTACTTC
d_call: -; v_call: TRBV7-9; clone_size: -; j_call: TRBJ2-7; cdr3_aa: CASSLEGGRNEQYF; cdr3_nt: TGTGCCAGCAGCTTAGAAGGGGGACGGAACGAGCAGTACTTC
d_call: TRBD1; v_call: TRBV5-6; clone_size: many; j_call: TRBJ1-6; cdr3_aa: CASSLYGTENSPLHF; cdr3_nt: TGTGCCAGCAGCTTGTACGGGACAGAGAATTCACCCCTCCACTTT
d_call: -; v_call: TRBV2; clone_size: many; j_call: TRBJ2-3; cdr3_aa: CASSERQNTDTQYF; cdr3_nt: TGTGCCAGCAGTGAGCGGCAGAACACAGATACGCAGTATTTT
d_call: -; v_call: TRBV5-3; clone_size: few; j_call: TRBJ1-1; cdr3_aa: CASREGVYTEAFF; cdr3_nt: TGTGCCAGCAGGGAAGGGGTATACACTGAAGCTTTCTTT
d_call: -; v_call: TRBV14; clone_size: many; j_call: TRBJ1-1; cdr3_aa: CASSHPPWNTEAFF; cdr3_nt: TGTGCCAGCAGCCACCCCCCCTGGAACACTGAAGCTTTCTTT
d_call: TRBD2; v_call: TRBV7-9; clone_size: few; j_call: TRBJ2-2; cdr3_aa: CASSPERGEAGELFF; cdr3_nt: TGTGCCAGCAGCCCAGAGCGGGGGGAAGCCGGGGAGCTGTTTTTT
d_call: -; v_call: TRBV7-8; clone_size: -; j_call: TRBJ2-7; cdr3_aa: CASTKTGPLDEQYF; cdr3_nt: TGTGCCAGCACCAAAACGGGCCCTCTGGACGAGCAGTACTTC
d_call: -; v_call: TRBV28; clone_size: many; j_call: TRBJ2-7; cdr3_aa: CASSFGVFSRGYEQYF; cdr3_nt: TGTGCCAGCAGTTTTGGGGTTTTTAGCCGAGGCTACGAGCAGTACTTC
d_call: -; v_call: TRBV11-2; clone_size: -; j_call: TRBJ2-5; cdr3_aa: CASSSTWPETQYF; cdr3_nt: TGTGCCAGCAGCAGCACGTGGCCGGAGACCCAGTACTTC
d_call: -; v_call: TRBV4-3; clone_size: -; j_call: TRBJ1-5; cdr3_aa: CASSQDFIGDQPQHF; cdr3_nt: TGCGCCAGCAGCCAAGATTTCATAGGGGACCAGCCCCAGCATTTT
d_call: -; v_call: TRBV4-1; clone_size: few; j_call: TRBJ2-5; cdr3_aa: CASSREGGGQETQYF; cdr3_nt: TGCGCCAGCAGCCGGGAGGGGGGGGGCCAGGAGACCCAGTACTTC
d_call: -; v_call: TRBV30; clone_size: -; j_call: TRBJ2-3; cdr3_aa: CAWGVVNTQYF; cdr3_nt: TGTGCCTGGGGCGTGGTTAATACGCAGTATTTT
d_call: -; v_call: TRBV3-1; clone_size: -; j_call: TRBJ1-2; cdr3_aa: CASSQEPRGYGYTF; cdr3_nt: TGTGCCAGCAGCCAAGAACCGAGGGGCTATGGCTACACCTTC
d_call: -; v_call: TRBV4-3; clone_size: few; j_call: TRBJ2-1; cdr3_aa: CASSQSHPSIQNEQFF; cdr3_nt: TGCGCCAGCAGCCAATCGCACCCTAGCATCCAGAATGAGCAGTTCTTC
d_call: -; v_call: TRBV27; clone_size: -; j_call: TRBJ1-1; cdr3_aa: CASSNIASEAFF; cdr3_nt: TGTGCCAGCAGCAATATCGCGTCTGAAGCTTTCTTT
d_call: TRBD2; v_call: TRBV7-2; clone_size: many; j_call: TRBJ2-3; cdr3_aa: CASSLALAGGPTNADTQYF; cdr3_nt: TGTGCCAGCAGCTTAGCGCTAGCGGGAGGGCCGACTAACGCAGATACGCAGTATTTT
d_call: -; v_call: TRBV30; clone_size: -; j_call: TRBJ1-1; cdr3_aa: CAYLINTEAFF; cdr3_nt: TGTGCCTACTTGATAAACACTGAAGCTTTCTTT
d_call: -; v_call: TRBV28; clone_size: -; j_call: TRBJ2-7; cdr3_aa: CASSLGFRGSYEQYF; cdr3_nt: TGTGCCAGCAGTTTAGGCTTTCGGGGTTCCTACGAGCAGTACTTC
d_call: TRBD1; v_call: TRBV27; clone_size: many; j_call: TRBJ2-7; cdr3_aa: CASTYPTGGREQYF; cdr3_nt: TGTGCCAGCACCTACCCGACAGGGGGACGAGAGCAGTACTTC
d_call: -; v_call: TRBV6-2/TRBV6-3; clone_size: -; j_call: TRBJ2-2; cdr3_aa: CASSDRVRQGELFF; cdr3_nt: TGTGCCAGCAGTGACCGGGTCAGACAAGGGGAGCTGTTTTTT
d_call: TRBD2; v_call: TRBV5-4; clone_size: -; j_call: TRBJ2-7; cdr3_aa: CASSLGVSGNPYEQYF; cdr3_nt: TGTGCCAGCAGCTTGGGGGTTAGCGGGAACCCCTACGAGCAGTACTTC
d_call: TRBD2; v_call: TRBV6-2/TRBV6-3; clone_size: -; j_call: TRBJ2-5; cdr3_aa: CASSYSGVWSGGSTQETQYF; cdr3_nt: TGTGCCAGCAGTTACTCGGGAGTCTGGAGCGGCGGGAGTACTCAAGAGACCCAGTACTTC
d_call: -; v_call: TRBV7-9; clone_size: many; j_call: TRBJ2-7; cdr3_aa: CASSSTGWSSYEQYF; cdr3_nt: TGTGCCAGCAGCTCCACAGGGTGGAGCTCCTACGAGCAGTACTTC
d_call: TRBD2; v_call: TRBV7-2; clone_size: -; j_call: TRBJ2-2; cdr3_aa: CASSSGAGGPLTGELFF; cdr3_nt: TGTGCCAGCAGCTCGGGGGCGGGAGGACCCTTAACCGGGGAGCTGTTTTTT
d_call: TRBD2; v_call: TRBV5-1; clone_size: many; j_call: TRBJ2-1; cdr3_aa: CASSSGSYNEQFF; cdr3_nt: TGCGCCAGCAGCAGCGGGAGTTACAATGAGCAGTTCTTC
d_call: TRBD2; v_call: TRBV3-1; clone_size: few; j_call: TRBJ2-7; cdr3_aa: CASSQEVAGVEYEQYF; cdr3_nt: TGTGCCAGCAGCCAAGAGGTAGCGGGAGTGGAGTACGAGCAGTACTTC
d_call: -; v_call: TRBV29-1; clone_size: -; j_call: TRBJ1-3; cdr3_aa: CSVASGGNTVYF; cdr3_nt: TGCAGCGTTGCATCGGGCGGAAACACCGTATATTTT
d_call: -; v_call: TRBV12-3/TRBV12-4; clone_size: many; j_call: TRBJ1-2; cdr3_aa: CASSSQANYGYTF; cdr3_nt: TGTGCCAGCAGTTCTCAGGCTAACTATGGCTACACCTTC
d_call: -; v_call: TRBV5-1; clone_size: few; j_call: TRBJ2-3; cdr3_aa: CASRGLNTDTQYF; cdr3_nt: TGCGCCAGCAGAGGACTGAACACAGATACGCAGTATTTT
d_call: -; v_call: TRBV30; clone_size: few; j_call: TRBJ2-1; cdr3_aa: CAWSVLNNEQFF; cdr3_nt: TGTGCCTGGAGTGTTCTGAACAATGAGCAGTTCTTC
d_call: TRBD1; v_call: TRBV12-3/TRBV12-4; clone_size: -; j_call: TRBJ1-1; cdr3_aa: CASSWGQKNTEAFF; cdr3_nt: TGTGCCAGCAGTTGGGGACAGAAGAACACTGAAGCTTTCTTT
d_call: -; v_call: TRBV4-1; clone_size: many; j_call: TRBJ1-1; cdr3_aa: CASSQEWQEGTEAFF; cdr3_nt: TGCGCCAGCAGCCAAGAATGGCAGGAAGGCACTGAAGCTTTCTTT
d_call: -; v_call: TRBV6-6; clone_size: many; j_call: TRBJ1-6; cdr3_aa: CASSNGPSSYNSPLHF; cdr3_nt: TGTGCCAGCAGTAATGGGCCTAGCTCCTATAATTCACCCCTCCACTTT
d_call: -; v_call: TRBV5-3; clone_size: -; j_call: TRBJ1-5; cdr3_aa: CASSLMPENQPQHF; cdr3_nt: TGTGCCAGCAGCCTTATGCCCGAGAATCAGCCCCAGCATTTT
d_call: -; v_call: TRBV6-5; clone_size: few; j_call: TRBJ1-1; cdr3_aa: CASSYTGYTEAFF; cdr3_nt: TGTGCCAGCAGTTATACAGGGTACACTGAAGCTTTCTTT
d_call: -; v_call: TRBV21-1; clone_size: -; j_call: TRBJ2-7; cdr3_aa: CASSHPRAYSSYEQYF; cdr3_nt: TGTGCCAGCAGCCATCCCCGGGCCTACAGCTCCTACGAGCAGTACTTC
d_call: TRBD1; v_call: TRBV30; clone_size: few; j_call: TRBJ2-1; cdr3_aa: CAWSHGTAYNEQFF; cdr3_nt: TGTGCCTGGAGTCACGGGACAGCCTACAATGAGCAGTTCTTC
d_call: TRBD1; v_call: TRBV18; clone_size: -; j_call: TRBJ2-6; cdr3_aa: CASWDSYSGANVLTF; cdr3_nt: TGTGCCAGCTGGGACAGTTACTCTGGGGCCAACGTCCTGACTTTC
d_call: TRBD2; v_call: TRBV28; clone_size: -; j_call: TRBJ2-7; cdr3_aa: CASSYGGLAGYYEQYF; cdr3_nt: TGTGCCAGCAGTTACGGAGGACTAGCGGGATATTACGAGCAGTACTTC
d_call: -; v_call: TRBV28; clone_size: -; j_call: TRBJ1-5; cdr3_aa: CASYSTLVRGNQPQHF; cdr3_nt: TGTGCCAGCTACTCGACCCTGGTTAGGGGCAATCAGCCCCAGCATTTT
d_call: -; v_call: TRBV7-9; clone_size: many; j_call: TRBJ2-5; cdr3_aa: CASSLVGSRQETQYF; cdr3_nt: TGTGCCAGCAGCTTAGTCGGGAGCCGCCAAGAGACCCAGTACTTC
d_call: -; v_call: TRBV19; clone_size: -; j_call: TRBJ1-5; cdr3_aa: CASSIGLGVGNQPQHF; cdr3_nt: TGTGCCAGTAGTATAGGTCTTGGCGTGGGCAATCAGCCCCAGCATTTT
d_call: -; v_call: TRBV13; clone_size: -; j_call: TRBJ1-3; cdr3_aa: CASDQFAGNTIYF; cdr3_nt: TGTGCCAGCGACCAGTTTGCTGGAAACACCATATATTTT
d_call: -; v_call: TRBV29-1; clone_size: once; j_call: TRBJ2-7; cdr3_aa: CSIQWTTYEQYF; cdr3_nt: TGCAGCATCCAATGGACAACCTACGAGCAGTACTTC
d_call: -; v_call: TRBV6-6; clone_size: many; j_call: TRBJ2-5; cdr3_aa: CASSYPALAPETQYF; cdr3_nt: TGTGCCAGCAGTTACCCGGCACTAGCCCCAGAGACCCAGTACTTC
d_call: -; v_call: TRBV10-3; clone_size: many; j_call: TRBJ2-7; cdr3_aa: CAISERNEQYF; cdr3_nt: TGTGCCATCAGTGAACGGAACGAGCAGTACTTC
d_call: -; v_call: TRBV9; clone_size: few; j_call: TRBJ2-7; cdr3_aa: CASSVADHGYEQYF; cdr3_nt: TGTGCCAGCAGCGTAGCTGACCATGGCTACGAGCAGTACTTC
d_call: TRBD2; v_call: TRBV7-9; clone_size: -; j_call: TRBJ2-5; cdr3_aa: CASTQTTGLPREWVTQYF; cdr3_nt: TGTGCCAGCACCCAAACGACGGGACTACCCCGGGAGTGGGTGACCCAGTACTTC